Shown below are 21 T cell receptor beta chains from a single sample sequenced in a study of cytomegalovirus exposure and HLA in healthy donors. Primers included in the PCR were 60 Vbeta and 13 Jbeta primers. Sequencing was performed with immunoSEQ multiplex PCR; in TCRdb, only in-frame clones are kept and a portion is missing. The sample has about 150,000 clones; under 70% are singletons. The sample taken for sequencing was PBMCs. These receptors came from a young woman in good health and CMV-seropositive.

J is TRBJ2-3 and V is TRBV7-6; 8 nucleotides line up with TRBD2. Per the germline V gene, CDR1 is SGHVS and CDR2 is FNYEAQ. This CDR3 is 17 amino acids long. Trimming at V came to 1 base and at J to 3 bases, leaving 9 bases not matched to a gene. In DNA form, the CDR3 reads TGTGCCAGCAGCTTAGTCCGGGCGGGAGGATGGACAGATACGCAGTATTTT. The encoded protein is CASSLVRAGGWTDTQYF.

The V and J genes are TRBV7-3 and TRBJ1-1; unclear D gene. From germline, CDR1 is SGHTA and CDR2 FQGTGA. The CDR3 has 14 amino acids. Trimming left V 5 bases short and J 10 bases short, with 20 bases between. The CDR3 region has the DNA TGTGCCAGCAGCCCACATATGGGGAGGGTCTTAGCTTTCTTT. Amino acids: CASSPHMGRVLAFF.

This clone showed up just a few times. The rearrangement links TRBV2 to TRBJ2-7; TRBD1 matches 9 bases. Trimming at V came to 9 bases and at J to 3 bases, leaving 9 bases not matched to a gene. There are 14 residues in the CDR3. Germline assignment: CDR1 SNHLY and CDR2 FYNNEI. CDR3 DNA: TGTGCCAGTACCGGGACAGGGAATTTCTACGAGCAGTACTTC. This sequence encodes CASTGTGNFYEQYF.

The rearrangement uses TRBV5-1 and TRBJ2-2; 7 nucleotides match TRBD2. From germline, CDR1 is SGHRS and CDR2 YFSETQ. This CDR3 spans 15 amino acids. The CDR3, as DNA: TGCGCGAGCCGTCGGGAGCGGGAGAACACCGGGGAGCTGTTTTTT. Protein: CASRRERENTGELFF.

The sample holds a few counts of this clone. This rearrangement joins TRBV5-1 to TRBJ2-1; D unresolved. The germline gives CDR1 SGHRS, CDR2 YFSETQ. V lost 0 bases and J 8 bases, leaving 18 bases between the germline ends. The CDR3 totals 16 residues. The CDR3 nucleotides are TGCGCCAGCAGCTTGGCCACTTATTCCGCCGGAGATGAGCAGTTCTTC. Translating gives CASSLATYSAGDEQFF.

This chain links TRBV30 with TRBJ2-3, with 7 bases that match TRBD2. With V trimmed by 1 base and J by 1 base, 2 bases remained unmatched. The CDR3 is 14 amino acids. The V gene's germline CDR1 is GTSNPN and CDR2 SVGIG (reference sequence). The CDR3 spells CAWSALAGTDTQYF. CDR3 DNA sequence: TGTGCCTGGAGTGCTCTAGCGGGCACAGATACGCAGTATTTT. Filled out from reference TRBV30 and TRBJ2-3, the complete variable domain reads SQTIHQWPATLVQPVGSPLSLECTVEGTSNPNLYWYRQAAGRGLQLLFYSVGIGQISSEVPQNLSASRPQDRQFILSSKKLLLSDSGFYLCAWSALAGTDTQYFGPGTRLTVL.

The chain joins TRBV9 to TRBJ2-1; D might be TRBD2 (7 bases). V gave up 3 bases and J gave up 2 bases, with 15 bases separating them. The CDR3 has 16 residues. Germline V gives CDR1 SGDLS, CDR2 YYNGEE. In nucleotides, the CDR3 is TGTGCCAGCAGCGCCATAGGGGGGGCCCCCTACAATGAGCAGTTCTTC. Translation gives CASSAIGGAPYNEQFF.

The V call is TRBV30, the J call TRBJ2-3; 7 nucleotides agree with TRBD1. V lost 6 bases and J lost 0; bases outside the gene matches: 12. The length of the CDR3 is 16 residues. The germline gives CDR1 GTSNPN, CDR2 SVGIG (reference sequence). The CDR3 region is CACRPGTDRSTDTQYF. In DNA, the CDR3 is TGTGCCTGCAGGCCGGGGACAGACAGGAGCACAGATACGCAGTATTTT.

The V gene is TRBV2, the J gene TRBJ2-5; 8 bases map to TRBD1. The better agreement between TRBJ2-7 and the DNA end casts doubt on the J call. The CDR3 extends over 14 amino acids. Per the germline V gene, CDR1 is SNHLY and CDR2 is FYNNEI. In nucleotides, the CDR3 is TGTGCCAGCCACGACGGGACAGGCACCTACGAGCAGTACTTC. It yields the protein CASHDGTGTYEQYF.

The chain employs TRBV2 and TRBJ2-3, with TRBD1 identical over 8 bases. CDR3 length: 14 amino acids. From germline, CDR1 is SNHLY and CDR2 FYNNEI. J gave up 3 bases and V 6 bases, and 5 bases lay outside the gene matches. The CDR3 DNA reads as TGTGCCAGCAGGGACAGGGACCCGACAGATACGCAGTATTTT. Its translation is CASRDRDPTDTQYF.

The chain carries TRBV5-1 and TRBJ2-7; D might be TRBD2 (6 bases). In germline, CDR1 is SGHRS, CDR2 YFSETQ. The CDR3 has 16 amino acids. Trimming pared 4 bases from V and 2 bases from J, leaving 19 bases between. The DNA for the CDR3 is TGCGCCAGCAGCAGAGATGCGGGGCCGGTCCCCTACGAGCAGTACTTC. It encodes CASSRDAGPVPYEQYF.

V gene TRBV19 combines with J gene TRBJ1-5, with D unresolved. The germline V gene has CDR1 LNHDA and CDR2 SQIVND (reference sequence). Trimming removed 4 bases from V and 6 bases from J, with 19 bases in between. The CDR3 totals 16 residues. This CDR3 reads CASSKPITFLTQPQHF. Written as DNA, the CDR3 is TGTGCCAGTAGTAAGCCGATTACCTTCCTCACTCAGCCCCAGCATTTT.

This rearrangement joins TRBV5-1 to TRBJ1-2, with a weak D call TRBD1 (6 bases). This CDR3 has 14 amino acids. V gave up 1 base and J gave up 7 bases, with 14 bases separating them. Germline V lookup: CDR1 SGHRS, CDR2 YFSETQ. The CDR3 region has the DNA TGCGCCAGCAGCTTGTCCCTAAGGACAGCTGGCTACACCTTC. Translation: CASSLSLRTAGYTF.

The V call is TRBV25-1, the J call TRBJ2-3; weak D call: TRBD2 (5 bases). The CDR3 extends over 13 amino acids. V lost 11 bases and J lost 3, with 15 bases in between. Germline V CDR1 and CDR2: MGHDK, SYGVNS. CDR3 sequence (DNA): TGTGCCGGCCGGGATCAGGCTACAGATACGCAGTATTTT. Residues: CAGRDQATDTQYF.

This clone was found a few times. CDR3 amino acids: CAISDTVVGGNTEAFF. The CDR3 DNA is TGTGCCATCAGTGACACGGTGGTTGGGGGCAACACTGAAGCTTTCTTT. The V gene is TRBV10-3, the J gene TRBJ1-1; possible D gene TRBD1, 6 bases. Between the trimmed V and J ends, which lost 3 bases and 2 bases, there was a span of 16 bases. CDR3 size: 16 residues. In germline, CDR1 is ENHRY, CDR2 SYGVKD.

The rearrangement uses TRBV19 and TRBJ1-5; 9 bases agree with TRBD1. The CDR3 runs to 15 residues. The germline V gene has CDR1 LNHDA and CDR2 SQIVND (reference sequence). V lost 4 bases and J lost 6; bases outside the gene matches: 7. Written as DNA, the CDR3 is TGTGCCAGTAGTACCCGACAGGGGGTATTTCAGCCCCAGCATTTT. Its protein product is CASSTRQGVFQPQHF.

The chain uses TRBV9 and TRBJ2-1, with D uncertain. The CDR3 extends over 11 amino acids. CDR1 is SGDLS and CDR2 is YYNGEE in the germline V gene. Trimming removed 5 bases at V and 7 bases at J, with 7 bases between. CDR3 protein: CASSARNEQFF. CDR3 sequence (DNA): TGTGCCAGCAGTGCGCGGAATGAGCAGTTCTTC.

The chain has TRBV30 and TRBJ1-1, with TRBD1 matching 7 bases. Trimming cost V 5 bases and J 7 bases; bases outside gene matches: 7. This CDR3 comprises 12 residues. Germline V gene data show CDR1 as GTSNPN and CDR2 as SVGIG (reference sequence). In nucleotides, the CDR3 is TGTGCCTGGGGTCGGAGGGACAGTGAAGCTTTCTTT. Protein sequence: CAWGRRDSEAFF.

The chain joins TRBV10-2 to TRBJ2-1; TRBD1 matches at 7 bases. Germline V lookup: CDR1 WSHSY, CDR2 SAAADI. The CDR3 covers 16 residues. Unmatched junction bases numbered 14, after V lost 6 bases and J lost 6 bases. The CDR3 is CASSNRGPNKPNEQFF. CDR3 DNA sequence: TGCGCCAGCAGCAACAGGGGACCGAATAAACCCAATGAGCAGTTCTTC.

Only a few counts were recorded for this clone. V is TRBV18 and J is TRBJ2-5, with D perhaps matching TRBD2 (6 bases). The CDR3 consists of 13 residues. The germline V and J ends were trimmed by 3 bases and 7 bases, with 12 bases remaining between them. CDR1 is KGHSH and CDR2 is LQKENI in the germline V gene. For the CDR3, the DNA is TGTGCCAGCTCACCGGGACTGAAAGGGACCCAGTACTTC. Its translation: CASSPGLKGTQYF.

The rearrangement joins TRBV18 to TRBJ2-1; a possible D gene is TRBD2 (6 bases). The V end lost 3 bases, the J end lost 3 bases, and 15 bases lay between the germline ends. This CDR3 has 16 residues. Germline lookup yields CDR1 KGHSH and CDR2 LQKENI. For the CDR3, the DNA is TGTGCCAGCTCACCCGAGGCTAGCGTTGGCTACAATGAGCAGTTCTTC. It encodes CASSPEASVGYNEQFF.